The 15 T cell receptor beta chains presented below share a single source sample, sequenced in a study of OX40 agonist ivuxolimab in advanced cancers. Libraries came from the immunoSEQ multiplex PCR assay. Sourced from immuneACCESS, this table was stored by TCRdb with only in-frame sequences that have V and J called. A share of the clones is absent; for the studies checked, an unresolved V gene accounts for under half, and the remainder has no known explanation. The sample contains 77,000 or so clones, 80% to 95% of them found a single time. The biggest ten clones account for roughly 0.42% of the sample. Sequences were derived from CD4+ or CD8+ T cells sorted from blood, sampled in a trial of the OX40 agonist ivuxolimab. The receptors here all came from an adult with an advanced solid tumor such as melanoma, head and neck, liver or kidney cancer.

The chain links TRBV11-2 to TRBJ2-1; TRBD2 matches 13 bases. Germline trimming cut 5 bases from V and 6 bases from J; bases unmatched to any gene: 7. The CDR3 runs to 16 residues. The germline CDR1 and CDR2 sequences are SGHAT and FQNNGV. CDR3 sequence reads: CASSRGGLAGANEQFF. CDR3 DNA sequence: TGTGCCAGCAGCCGAGGCGGACTAGCGGGAGCCAATGAGCAGTTCTTC.

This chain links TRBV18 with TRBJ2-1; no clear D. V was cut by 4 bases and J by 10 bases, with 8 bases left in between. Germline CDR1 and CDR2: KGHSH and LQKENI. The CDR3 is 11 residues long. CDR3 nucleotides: TGTGCCAGCTCACTCTCAGAGGAGCAGTTCTTC. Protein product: CASSLSEEQFF.

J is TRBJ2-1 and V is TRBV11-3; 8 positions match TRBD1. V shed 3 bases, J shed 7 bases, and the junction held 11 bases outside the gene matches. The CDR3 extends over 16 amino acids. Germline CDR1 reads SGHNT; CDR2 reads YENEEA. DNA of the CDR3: TGTGCCAGCAGCTTCCAGGGGGCGCAGGCCCCAAATGAGCAGTTCTTC. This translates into CASSFQGAQAPNEQFF.

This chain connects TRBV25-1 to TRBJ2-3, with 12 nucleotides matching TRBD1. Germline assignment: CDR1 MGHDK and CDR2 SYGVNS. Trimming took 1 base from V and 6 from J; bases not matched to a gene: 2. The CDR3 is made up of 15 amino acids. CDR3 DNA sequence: TGTGCCAGCAGTGAATTGGGGACAGGGGGCGATACGCAGTATTTT. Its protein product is CASSELGTGGDTQYF.

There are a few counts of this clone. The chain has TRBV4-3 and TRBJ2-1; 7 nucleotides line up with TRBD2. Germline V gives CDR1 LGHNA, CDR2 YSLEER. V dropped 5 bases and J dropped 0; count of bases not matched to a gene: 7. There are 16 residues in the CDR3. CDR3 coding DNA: TGCGCCAGCAGCGGAAAGCGGGGTCTCTCCTACAATGAGCAGTTCTTC. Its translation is CASSGKRGLSYNEQFF.

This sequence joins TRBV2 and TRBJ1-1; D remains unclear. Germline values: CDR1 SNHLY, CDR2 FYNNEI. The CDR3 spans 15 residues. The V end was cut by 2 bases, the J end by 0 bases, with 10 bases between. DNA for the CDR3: TGTGCCAGCAGTGAACAGGCTCCTATGAACACTGAAGCTTTCTTT. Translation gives CASSEQAPMNTEAFF.

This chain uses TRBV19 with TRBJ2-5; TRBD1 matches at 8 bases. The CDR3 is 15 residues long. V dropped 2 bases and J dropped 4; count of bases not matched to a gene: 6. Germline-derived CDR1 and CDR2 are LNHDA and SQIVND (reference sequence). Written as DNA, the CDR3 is TGTGCCAGTAGTATACAGGGGGCAGGGGGAGAGACCCAGTACTTC. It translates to CASSIQGAGGETQYF.

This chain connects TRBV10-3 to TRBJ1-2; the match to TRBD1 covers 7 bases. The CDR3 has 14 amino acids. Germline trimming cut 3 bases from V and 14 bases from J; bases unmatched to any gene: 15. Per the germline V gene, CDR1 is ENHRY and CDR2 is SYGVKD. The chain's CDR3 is CAISDGQGEDVRTF. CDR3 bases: TGTGCCATCAGTGATGGGCAGGGGGAGGATGTACGGACCTTC.

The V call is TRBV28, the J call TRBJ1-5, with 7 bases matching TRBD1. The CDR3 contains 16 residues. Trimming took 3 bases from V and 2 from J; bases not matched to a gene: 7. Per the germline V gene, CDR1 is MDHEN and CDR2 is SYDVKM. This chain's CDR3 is CASSFRQGWGNQPQHF. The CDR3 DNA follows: TGTGCCAGCAGTTTCCGACAGGGTTGGGGCAATCAGCCCCAGCATTTT.

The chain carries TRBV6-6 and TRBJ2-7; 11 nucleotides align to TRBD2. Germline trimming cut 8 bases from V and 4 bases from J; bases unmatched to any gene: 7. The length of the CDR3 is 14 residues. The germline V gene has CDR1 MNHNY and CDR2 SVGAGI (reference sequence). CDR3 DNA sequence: TGTGCCAGCCGACGACTAGCGGGAACGTACGAGCAGTACTTC. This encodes CASRRLAGTYEQYF.

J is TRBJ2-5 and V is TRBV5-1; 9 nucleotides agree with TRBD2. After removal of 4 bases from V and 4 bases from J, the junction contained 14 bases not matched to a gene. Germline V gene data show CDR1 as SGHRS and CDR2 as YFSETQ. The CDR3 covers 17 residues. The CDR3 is CASSRNTAGLALETQYF. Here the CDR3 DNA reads TGCGCCAGCAGCCGAAATACAGCGGGACTAGCTTTAGAGACCCAGTACTTC.

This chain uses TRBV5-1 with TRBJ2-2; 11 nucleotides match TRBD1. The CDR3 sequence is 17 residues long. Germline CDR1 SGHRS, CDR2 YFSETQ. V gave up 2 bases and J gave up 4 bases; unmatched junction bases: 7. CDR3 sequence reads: CASSFSDRGLVTGELFF. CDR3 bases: TGCGCCAGCAGCTTCTCGGACAGGGGGCTTGTCACCGGGGAGCTGTTTTTT.

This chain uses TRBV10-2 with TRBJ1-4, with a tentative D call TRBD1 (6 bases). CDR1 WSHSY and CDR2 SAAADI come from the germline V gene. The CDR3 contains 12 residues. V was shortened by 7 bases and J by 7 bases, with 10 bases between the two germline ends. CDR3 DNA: TGCGCCAGCATGGACAGTAGTGAAAAACTGTTTTTT. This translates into CASMDSSEKLFF.

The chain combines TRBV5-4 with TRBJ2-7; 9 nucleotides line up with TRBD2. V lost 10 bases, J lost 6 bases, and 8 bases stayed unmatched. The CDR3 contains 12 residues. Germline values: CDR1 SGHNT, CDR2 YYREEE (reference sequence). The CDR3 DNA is TGTGCCTCGCGGGGGGGACTCGGCGAGCAGTACTTC. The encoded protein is CASRGGLGEQYF.

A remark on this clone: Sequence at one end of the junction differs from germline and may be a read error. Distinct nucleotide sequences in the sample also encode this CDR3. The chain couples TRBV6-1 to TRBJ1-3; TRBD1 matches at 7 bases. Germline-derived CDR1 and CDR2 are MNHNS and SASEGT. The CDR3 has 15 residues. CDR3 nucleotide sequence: TGCGCCAGCGATCGGACAGGCGGATCTGGAAACACCATATATTTT. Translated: CASDRTGGSGNTIYF.